One sample yielded the 27 T cell receptor beta chains listed below, sequenced in a study of cytotoxic CD8 clonotypes in ibrutinib-treated CLL. The protocol was immunoSEQ multiplex PCR, while the TCRdb copy is restricted to in-frame clones and leaves out a portion. The sample lists approximately 84,000 clones, roughly 77% occurring once. Here the sequenced sample was PBMCs, taken after 12 months of ibrutinib treatment. These receptors were obtained from a human donor with chronic lymphocytic leukemia.

The V and J genes are TRBV18 and TRBJ2-7; D unclear. Germline-derived CDR1 and CDR2 are KGHSH and LQKENI. CDR3 size: 12 residues. V gave up 6 bases and J gave up 0 bases, with 6 bases separating them. This chain's CDR3 is CASSPSSYEQYF. As DNA, the CDR3 is TGTGCCAGCTCCCCTAGCTCCTACGAGCAGTACTTC.

This clone was seen many times. The chain has TRBV4-3 and TRBJ2-1; 7 nucleotides agree with TRBD2. Trimming cost V 1 base and J 6 bases; bases outside gene matches: 6. CDR1 and CDR2 (germline): LGHNA, YSLEER. The CDR3 consists of 15 residues. CDR3 coding DNA: TGCGCCAGCAGCCAAGGGAGCGGGGCTATCAATGAGCAGTTCTTC. It yields the protein CASSQGSGAINEQFF.

The genes are TRBV7-3 and TRBJ2-2; no firm D call. CDR1 and CDR2 (germline): SGHTA, FQGTGA. Trimming cost V 1 base and J 4 bases, with 10 bases left between them. The CDR3 is 15 residues long. CDR3 loop: CASSLMSAGTGELFF. In nucleotides, the CDR3 is TGTGCCAGCAGCTTAATGTCAGCCGGCACCGGGGAGCTGTTTTTT.

The chain uses TRBV4-2 and TRBJ2-7; no clear D. Trimming removed 3 bases at V and 2 bases at J, with 11 bases between. The CDR3 totals 14 residues. Germline values: CDR1 LGHNA, CDR2 YNFKEQ. DNA of the CDR3: TGTGCCAGCAGCCAGTACACCACTCCCTACGAGCAGTACTTC. As protein: CASSQYTTPYEQYF.

The chain has TRBV11-2 and TRBJ2-4, with D perhaps TRBD2 (6 bases). Trimming took off 7 bases at V and 5 bases at J, with 12 bases between the two ends. The CDR3 runs 13 residues. CDR1 and CDR2 (germline): SGHAT, FQNNGV. In nucleotides, the CDR3 is TGTGCCAGCACCCTGTGGGGGGAAAACATTCAGTACTTC. As protein: CASTLWGENIQYF. The complete variable domain, with remaining parts taken from reference TRBV11-2 and TRBJ2-4, reads EAGVAQSPRYKIIEKRQSVAFWCNPISGHATLYWYQQILGQGPKLLIQFQNNGVVDDSQLPKDRFSAERLKGVDSTLKIQPAKLEDSAVYLCASTLWGENIQYFGAGTRLSVL.

V usage is TRBV11-1 and J usage is TRBJ2-3, with a tentative D call TRBD2 (7 bases). The length of the CDR3 is 12 residues. The V gene's germline CDR1 is SGHAT and CDR2 FQDESV (reference sequence). V lost 7 bases and J lost 6, with 11 bases in between. As DNA, the CDR3 is TGTGCCAGCAATCGGGGGGCGGATACGCAGTATTTT. Residues: CASNRGADTQYF.

The V and J genes are TRBV7-6 and TRBJ1-5, with unresolved D. The V gene lost 5 bases and the J gene lost 4 bases, with 9 bases spanning the gap. CDR3 length: 13 residues. Germline V gene sequence: CDR1 SGHVS, CDR2 FNYEAQ. The CDR3 region has the DNA TGTGCCAGCAGCCCTCAGAGGAATCAGCCCCAGCATTTT. This sequence encodes CASSPQRNQPQHF.

CDR3 DNA: TGTGCCAGCAGTTTAAGGCCGGGTGGGAATGAGCAGTTCTTC. It codes for CASSLRPGGNEQFF. V and J are TRBV28 and TRBJ2-1; D not resolved. This CDR3 comprises 14 residues. Trimming cost V 2 bases and J 7 bases, with 12 bases left between them. CDR1 MDHEN and CDR2 SYDVKM come from the germline V gene. The full variable domain, its missing parts supplied by reference TRBV28 and TRBJ2-1, is DVKVTQSSRYLVKRTGEKVFLECVQDMDHENMFWYRQDPGLGLRLIYFSYDVKMKEKGDIPEGYSVSREKKERFSLILESASTNQTSMYLCASSLRPGGNEQFFGPGTRLTVL.

This rearrangement joins TRBV2 to TRBJ2-5, with TRBD2 matching 15 bases. The CDR3 covers 13 residues. CDR1 is SNHLY and CDR2 is FYNNEI in the germline V gene. Trimming cost V 8 bases and J 5 bases; bases outside gene matches: 0. CDR3 amino acids: CASGTSGRETQYF. CDR3 DNA: TGTGCCAGCGGGACTAGCGGGAGGGAGACCCAGTACTTC.

This chain links TRBV11-3 with TRBJ1-4, with D perhaps TRBD1 (5 bases). The CDR3 has 14 residues. Germline lookup yields CDR1 SGHNT and CDR2 YENEEA. The V end was cut by 9 bases, the J end by 5 bases, with 16 bases between. CDR3 amino acids: CASTTGGSNEKLFF. DNA of the CDR3: TGTGCCAGTACGACCGGGGGGTCAAATGAAAAACTGTTTTTT.

V usage is TRBV19 and J usage is TRBJ2-5; D possibly corresponds to TRBD2 (7 bases). Trimming pared 6 bases from V and 5 bases from J, leaving 13 bases between. Germline loops: CDR1 LNHDA, CDR2 SQIVND (reference sequence). The CDR3 runs 13 residues. Here the CDR3 DNA reads TGTGCCAGTAGGGGGGGGCCGGGGGAGACCCAGTACTTC. Protein sequence: CASRGGPGETQYF.

The CDR3 DNA sequence: TGTGCCAGCAGCTTGGCCGTGAGCACCGACCAAGAGACCCAGTACTTC. It encodes CASSLAVSTDQETQYF. V gene TRBV5-8 combines with J gene TRBJ2-5; the D is unclear. CDR1 is SGHTS, CDR2 YDEGEE, per germline. The CDR3 spans 16 residues. V gave up 0 bases and J gave up 0 bases, with 12 bases separating them.

This clone has more than one count but fewer than ten. This chain connects TRBV6-5 to TRBJ1-2; weak D call: TRBD1 (6 bases). CDR3 size: 13 residues. Looked up from germline, CDR1 is MNHEY and CDR2 is SVGAGI. V was clipped by 7 bases and J by 1 base, with 10 bases between them. CDR3 DNA: TGTGCCAGCACCAAGGACAGTAACTATGGCTACACCTTC. Translated, it gives CASTKDSNYGYTF.

CDR3 sequence reads: CASRDSNSGNTIYF. The CDR3 DNA reads as TGTGCCAGCAGGGACAGTAACTCTGGAAACACCATATATTTT. The V and J genes are TRBV2 and TRBJ1-3; D may be TRBD1 (6 bases). This CDR3 is built from 14 residues. Trimming left V 6 bases short and J 0 bases short, with 9 bases between. Germline CDR1 and CDR2: SNHLY and FYNNEI.

This clone was seen just once. The J gene is TRBJ2-5, the V gene TRBV4-2; maybe TRBD1 (5 bases). Trimming took 0 bases from V and 4 from J, leaving 9 bases between them. This CDR3 has 14 amino acids. From germline, CDR1 is LGHNA and CDR2 YNFKEQ. The CDR3 loop reads CASSQDLRGETQYF. The CDR3 DNA is TGTGCCAGCAGCCAAGATCTAAGGGGAGAGACCCAGTACTTC.

The chain combines TRBV28 with TRBJ2-1, with D possibly matching TRBD2 (5 bases). V was clipped by 3 bases and J by 0 bases, with 12 bases between them. CDR3 length: 16 residues. Looked up from germline, CDR1 is MDHEN and CDR2 is SYDVKM. CDR3 coding DNA: TGTGCCAGCAGTTTCGGGCGGGCGAGCTCCTACAATGAGCAGTTCTTC. Protein: CASSFGRASSYNEQFF.

The gene calls are TRBV7-9 and TRBJ2-7; 15 nucleotides line up with TRBD2. The CDR3 spans 15 residues. Germline V gives CDR1 SEHNR, CDR2 FQNEAQ (reference sequence). V gave up 5 bases and J gave up 6 bases; unmatched junction bases: 5. The CDR3 coding sequence is TGTGCCAGCAGCCCGCCGGGACTAGCGGGGGGCGAGCAGTACTTC. This translates into CASSPPGLAGGEQYF.

This clone has a single count. A read error may account for a junction end that differs from germline. The V call is TRBV7-7, the J call TRBJ2-5, with TRBD1 matching over 12 bases. The CDR3 totals 17 residues. Germline V CDR1 and CDR2: SSHAT, FNYEAQ (reference sequence). The CDR3 nucleotides are TGTGCTAGCAGCTTAGAGCCGGGACAGGGGGCCTCAGGGGCCCAGTACTTC. This sequence encodes CASSLEPGQGASGAQYF.

V gene TRBV28 combines with J gene TRBJ2-7; a possible D gene is TRBD1 (6 bases). Germline V gives CDR1 MDHEN, CDR2 SYDVKM. V was clipped by 7 bases and J by 12 bases, with 22 bases between them. The CDR3 is 13 residues long. The CDR3 loop is CASTSGSTGQGYF. Here the CDR3 DNA reads TGTGCCAGCACCTCTGGCTCGACGGGACAAGGGTACTTC.

Regarding this clone: The sample holds other DNA sequences that translate to the same CDR3. V and J are TRBV9 and TRBJ1-5, with unresolved D. CDR3 length: 15 amino acids. Trimming cost V 0 bases and J 4 bases, with 11 bases left between them. Germline loops: CDR1 SGDLS, CDR2 YYNGEE. The CDR3 region is CASSVGTKFNQPQHF. CDR3 bases: TGTGCCAGCAGCGTAGGGACCAAATTTAATCAGCCCCAGCATTTT.

A word on this clone: The same CDR3 is also encoded by other DNA sequences in this sample. V usage is TRBV18 and J usage is TRBJ2-5; D is unclear. V dropped 6 bases and J dropped 1 base, with 9 bases sitting between them. Germline V gives CDR1 KGHSH, CDR2 LQKENI. This CDR3 is 13 amino acids long. The CDR3 region has the DNA TGTGCCAGCTCCCCCCCGCCCCAAGAGACCCAGTACTTC. Translating it yields CASSPPPQETQYF.

The rearrangement uses TRBV27 and TRBJ2-3; tentative D call: TRBD2 (6 bases). Germline-derived CDR1 and CDR2 are MNHEY and SMNVEV (reference sequence). Between the trimmed V and J ends, which lost 0 bases and 4 bases, there was a span of 8 bases. This CDR3 is built from 14 residues. CDR3 in DNA: TGTGCCAGCAGTTTATCGTCGGGGGCAGATACGCAGTATTTT. It yields the protein CASSLSSGADTQYF.

The V gene is TRBV5-1, the J gene TRBJ2-7; TRBD1 aligns across 7 bases. This CDR3 is 15 amino acids long. CDR1 is SGHRS and CDR2 is YFSETQ in the germline V gene. V dropped 4 bases and J dropped 2; count of bases not matched to a gene: 9. CDR3 sequence reads: CASSSTGAETYEQYF. CDR3 coding DNA: TGCGCCAGCAGCAGTACAGGGGCGGAAACCTACGAGCAGTACTTC. Based on the CDR3 plus reference TRBV5-1 and TRBJ2-7, the full variable domain is KAGVTQTPRYLIKTRGQQVTLSCSPISGHRSVSWYQQTPGQGLQFLFEYFSETQRNKGNFPGRFSGRQFSNSRSEMNVSTLELGDSALYLCASSSTGAETYEQYFGPGTRLTVT.

This clone was found a few times. The chain employs TRBV6-5 and TRBJ1-1; D unclear. Looked up from germline, CDR1 is MNHEY and CDR2 is SVGAGI. V was cut by 0 bases and J by 3 bases, with 8 bases left in between. The CDR3 spans 14 residues. The CDR3 loop is CASSYSLPDTEAFF. CDR3 nucleotides: TGTGCCAGCAGTTACTCGCTCCCAGACACTGAAGCTTTCTTT.

The V gene is TRBV2, the J gene TRBJ2-2, with D maybe TRBD2 (6 bases). Germline CDR1 reads SNHLY; CDR2 reads FYNNEI. Trimming took off 3 bases at V and 6 bases at J, with 11 bases between the two ends. The CDR3 is 14 residues long. CDR3: CASSEEGEAGELFF. The CDR3 nucleotides read TGTGCCAGCAGTGAGGAAGGGGAGGCCGGGGAGCTGTTTTTT.

This chain connects TRBV19 to TRBJ1-2; 7 bases align to TRBD1. CDR3 length: 14 residues. Germline CDR1 LNHDA, CDR2 SQIVND (reference sequence). Germline trimming cut 4 bases from V and 8 bases from J; bases unmatched to any gene: 10. CDR3: CASSTDRPVGGYTF. For the CDR3, the DNA is TGTGCCAGTAGTACGGACAGGCCGGTAGGAGGCTACACCTTC.

A remark on this clone: Other DNA sequences in the sample encode the same CDR3. V gene TRBV7-3 combines with J gene TRBJ2-3; D gene unclear. From germline, CDR1 is SGHTA and CDR2 FQGTGA. Between the trimmed V and J ends, which lost 2 bases and 6 bases, there was a span of 6 bases. This CDR3 is 12 amino acids long. The CDR3 DNA is TGTGCCAGCAGCTTATTGGGGGATACGCAGTATTTT. This codes for CASSLLGDTQYF.